These 18 T cell receptor beta chains came from one sample sequenced in a study of cytomegalovirus exposure and HLA in healthy donors. PCR primers comprised 60 Vbeta and 13 Jbeta primers. The table came from immunoSEQ multiplex PCR; TCRdb's copy has only in-frame clones and leaves some out. This sample yields over 80,000 clones, of which roughly 60% are seen a single time; about 5.4% belongs to the top ten. The specimen sequenced was PBMCs. The source of these receptors is a boy aged 5 to 17 in good health and CMV-seropositive.

The gene calls are TRBV5-1 and TRBJ2-7; D is perhaps TRBD2 (5 bases). Per the germline V gene, CDR1 is SGHRS and CDR2 is YFSETQ. V was cut by 1 base and J by 1 base, with 9 bases left in between. The CDR3 covers 14 residues. CDR3 region: CASSLTDWSYEQYF. As DNA, the CDR3 is TGCGCCAGCAGCTTGACGGACTGGTCCTACGAGCAGTACTTC.

The chain links TRBV5-5 to TRBJ2-3; 8 bases fit TRBD1. The length of the CDR3 is 16 residues. J lost 1 base, V lost 0 bases, and 4 bases had no gene match. CDR1 SGHKS and CDR2 YYEKEE come from the germline V gene (reference sequence). The CDR3 loop is CASSLARGPRTDTQYF. CDR3 bases: TGTGCCAGCAGCTTGGCCAGGGGGCCCCGCACAGATACGCAGTATTTT.

In its sample, this clone was seen once. V and J are TRBV25-1 and TRBJ1-3; weak D call: TRBD1 (6 bases). This CDR3 has 13 amino acids. V lost 4 bases and J lost 2, with 6 bases in between. CDR1 MGHDK and CDR2 SYGVNS come from the germline V gene. In nucleotides, the CDR3 is TGTGCCAGCAGTGCAGGGGCTGGAAACACCATATATTTT. Translation: CASSAGAGNTIYF.

V and J are TRBV4-3 and TRBJ2-7; D is unclear. This CDR3 is 14 amino acids long. The germline V and J ends were trimmed by 0 bases and 7 bases, with 13 bases remaining between them. Germline-derived CDR1 and CDR2 are LGHNA and YSLEER. This chain's CDR3 is CASSQDMSMREQYF. The CDR3 DNA sequence: TGCGCCAGCAGCCAAGATATGAGTATGAGGGAGCAGTACTTC.

The J gene is TRBJ1-5, the V gene TRBV11-2, with D perhaps matching TRBD1 (5 bases). Looked up from germline, CDR1 is SGHAT and CDR2 is FQNNGV. The length of the CDR3 is 14 residues. The germline V and J ends were trimmed by 3 bases and 1 base, with 7 bases remaining between them. The CDR3 coding sequence is TGTGCCAGCAGCTTGTCAGGGAGCAATCAGCCCCAGCATTTT. Protein: CASSLSGSNQPQHF.

The chain links TRBV5-1 to TRBJ2-3, with 7 bases identical to TRBD1. There are 14 residues in the CDR3. From germline, CDR1 is SGHRS and CDR2 YFSETQ. V was clipped by 3 bases and J by 3 bases; unmatched bases: 4. CDR3 sequence (DNA): TGCGCCAGCAGCTCACAGGGGTGGACAGATACGCAGTATTTT. The encoded protein is CASSSQGWTDTQYF.

This clone was counted between two and nine times. This chain links TRBV7-8 with TRBJ1-5, with D unresolved. The CDR3 contains 13 residues. Germline V CDR1 and CDR2: SGHVS, FQNEAQ. Trimming removed 3 bases at V and 5 bases at J, with 8 bases between. The CDR3 here is CASSFSTDQPQHF. For the CDR3, the DNA is TGTGCCAGCAGCTTTTCTACGGATCAGCCCCAGCATTTT. The full variable domain, its missing parts supplied by reference TRBV7-8 and TRBJ1-5, is GAGVSQSPRYKVAKRGQDVALRCDPISGHVSLFWYQQALGQGPEFLTYFQNEAQLDKSGLPSDRFFAERPEGSVSTLKIQRTQQEDSAVYLCASSFSTDQPQHFGDGTRLSIL.

The CDR3 protein is CAWSIRLAGPLGSEQYF. DNA for the CDR3: TGTGCCTGGAGTATAAGACTAGCGGGGCCTTTGGGGAGCGAGCAGTACTTC. The V and J genes are TRBV30 and TRBJ2-7; 11 nucleotides align to TRBD2. Germline CDR1 is GTSNPN and CDR2 is SVGIG (reference sequence). The CDR3 extends over 17 amino acids. The V gene end was trimmed by 2 bases and the J gene end by 6 bases; junction bases not matched to a gene: 15.

The chain carries TRBV7-2 and TRBJ2-5, with 8 bases matching TRBD2. CDR1 is SGHTA and CDR2 is FQGNSA in the germline V gene. With V trimmed by 5 bases and J by 2 bases, 7 bases remained unmatched. The CDR3 runs to 15 residues. The CDR3 loop is CASSKSGTRQETQYF. In DNA form, the CDR3 reads TGTGCCAGCAGCAAATCCGGGACTAGGCAAGAGACCCAGTACTTC.

This clone was detected only a few times. The chain links TRBV9 to TRBJ2-7; TRBD2 might be the D (7 bases). V lost 4 bases to trimming and J lost 6 bases, with 20 bases between them. The CDR3 is 15 residues long. Per germline, CDR1 SGDLS and CDR2 YYNGEE. CDR3 nucleotide sequence: TGTGCCAGCAGCCCCAACGGGGGGCTTGGAGGCGAGCAGTACTTC. It is translated as CASSPNGGLGGEQYF. Full variable domain (rest looked up from reference TRBV9 and TRBJ2-7): DSGVTQTPKHLITATGQRVTLRCSPRSGDLSVYWYQQSLDQGLQFLIQYYNGEERAKGNILERFSAQQFPDLHSELNLSSLELGDSALYFCASSPNGGLGGEQYFGPGTRLTVT.

This rearrangement joins TRBV19 to TRBJ1-5, with 8 positions matching TRBD1. Germline V gene sequence: CDR1 LNHDA, CDR2 SQIVND (reference sequence). The CDR3 is made up of 16 amino acids. J lost 2 bases, V lost 3 bases, and 6 bases had no gene match. In nucleotides, the CDR3 is TGTGCCAGTAGTATTCGGAACAGGGGGGGCAATCAGCCCCAGCATTTT. This sequence encodes CASSIRNRGGNQPQHF.

J is TRBJ2-7 and V is TRBV19; possible D gene TRBD1, 6 bases. CDR3 length: 14 residues. V was trimmed by 6 bases and J by 0 bases, leaving 12 bases between them. CDR1 is LNHDA and CDR2 is SQIVND in the germline V gene (reference sequence). The DNA of the CDR3 is TGTGCCAGTAGGCCCGGACAGACCTCCTACGAGCAGTACTTC. This translates into CASRPGQTSYEQYF.

This chain links TRBV29-1 with TRBJ1-1, with 8 bases fitting TRBD1. CDR1 is SQVTM, CDR2 ANQGSEA, per germline. This CDR3 contains 14 residues. V trimming: 1 base; J trimming: 1 base; junction bases outside the gene matches: 2. The CDR3 reads CSVEVDRGNTEAFF. The CDR3 nucleotides are TGCAGCGTTGAAGTCGACAGGGGGAACACTGAAGCTTTCTTT.

The J gene is TRBJ2-7, the V gene TRBV19; no firm D call. This CDR3 is 13 amino acids long. V shed 5 bases and J shed 3 bases, with 11 bases lying between them. CDR1 LNHDA and CDR2 SQIVND come from the germline V gene (reference sequence). CDR3 sequence reads: CASSLSVNYEQYF. The CDR3 region has the DNA TGTGCCAGTAGTTTGAGCGTGAACTACGAGCAGTACTTC.

The genes are TRBV29-1 and TRBJ1-1; the D gene is possibly TRBD1 (5 bases). Germline CDR1 SQVTM, CDR2 ANQGSEA. V gave up 7 bases and J gave up 0 bases, with 12 bases separating them. The CDR3 is made up of 13 amino acids. Written as DNA, the CDR3 is TGCAGCGCTGGGGGGTACATGAACACTGAAGCTTTCTTT. Amino acids: CSAGGYMNTEAFF.

This clone was observed once. The J gene is TRBJ1-1, the V gene TRBV5-6; D is possibly TRBD1 (6 bases). Trimming removed 1 base from V and 5 bases from J, with 12 bases in between. The CDR3 runs 14 residues. Germline loops: CDR1 SGHDT, CDR2 YYEEEE. The CDR3, as DNA: TGTGCCAGCAGCTTGAGGGGGGGCTGGACTGAAGCTTTCTTT. Its protein product is CASSLRGGWTEAFF.

This clone was counted a few times. The rearrangement uses TRBV5-1 and TRBJ2-1; possibly TRBD2 for D (6 bases). The germline CDR1 and CDR2 sequences are SGHRS and YFSETQ. The ends were cut back, 4 bases at V and 7 bases at J, with 18 bases in the middle. The CDR3 consists of 15 residues. The CDR3 DNA sequence: TGCGCCAGCAGCGGCGATGTGCTAGCGAAAAATGAGCAGTTCTTC. Translated, it gives CASSGDVLAKNEQFF. Full variable domain (remainder filled in from reference TRBV5-1 and TRBJ2-1): KAGVTQTPRYLIKTRGQQVTLSCSPISGHRSVSWYQQTPGQGLQFLFEYFSETQRNKGNFPGRFSGRQFSNSRSEMNVSTLELGDSALYLCASSGDVLAKNEQFFGPGTRLTVL.

CDR3 DNA sequence: TGTGCCAGCAGCTTGGAGGGGACTAACACTGAAGCTTTCTTT. Its protein is CASSLEGTNTEAFF. This chain joins TRBV5-5 and TRBJ1-1; a weak D match, TRBD1 (5 bases). Trimming shortened V by 0 bases and J by 2 bases, and 8 bases separated the two germline ends. The CDR3 is 14 amino acids. Germline-derived CDR1 and CDR2 are SGHKS and YYEKEE (reference sequence).